A single sample is the source of the 19 T cell receptor beta chains below, sequenced in a study of response to subunit inactivated influenza vaccine. TCRdb redid the calling of the RT-PCR reads with MiXCR, one entry per CDR3 protein. The table shows about 480,000 distinct CDR3 sequences, with less than 30% occurring only once. Specimen: CD4+ T cells sorted from PBMCs, collected more than 4 days after vaccination. All receptors derive from a man aged 50-59 years who received an inactivated influenza vaccine.

Ten or more counts support this clonotype. The chain employs TRBV5-5 and TRBJ1-4, with 8 bases matching TRBD1. The CDR3 is made up of 16 amino acids. V dropped 3 bases and J dropped 0; count of bases not matched to a gene: 4. The V gene's germline CDR1 is SGHKS and CDR2 YYEKEE (reference sequence). CDR3 sequence reads: CASSSQGAPTNEKLFF. In nucleotides, the CDR3 is TGTGCCAGCAGCTCGCAGGGGGCACCAACTAATGAAAAACTGTTTTTT. The full variable domain, rest sourced from reference TRBV5-5 and TRBJ1-4, is DAGVTQSPTHLIKTRGQQVTLRCSPISGHKSVSWYQQVLGQGPQFIFQYYEKEERGRGNFPDRFSARQFPNYSSELNVNALLLGDSALYLCASSSQGAPTNEKLFFGSGTQLSVL.

In this sample, this clonotype turned up a few times. The genes are TRBV7-8 and TRBJ2-7, with D perhaps TRBD1 (6 bases). This CDR3 has 14 amino acids. V was trimmed by 4 bases and J by 1 base, leaving 11 bases between them. Germline V gives CDR1 SGHVS, CDR2 FQNEAQ. CDR3 nucleotides: TGTGCCAGCAGCTCGTACGGACAGTCCTACGAGCAGTACTTC. It is translated as CASSSYGQSYEQYF.

This chain connects TRBV12-3 or TRBV12-4 to TRBJ2-7; 7 nucleotides agree with TRBD2. The ends lost 4 bases at V and 6 bases at J; junction bases unmatched: 3. The CDR3 is 12 amino acids. This CDR3 is CASSSPGGEQYF. The CDR3 coding sequence is TGTGCCAGCAGTTCCCCGGGGGGCGAGCAGTACTTC.

This clonotype was detected only a few times. J is TRBJ2-3 and V is TRBV24-1, with 15 bases lining up with TRBD2. V shed 4 bases, J shed 9 bases, and the junction held 4 bases outside the gene matches. Germline V gene sequence: CDR1 KGHDR, CDR2 SFDVKD. This CDR3 has 15 residues. CDR3 residues: CATSEGTSGGPTQYF. The DNA for the CDR3 is TGTGCCACCAGTGAAGGGACTAGCGGGGGGCCAACGCAGTATTTT.

This clonotype appeared a few times. The rearrangement uses TRBV6-5 and TRBJ2-7; perhaps TRBD1 as D (6 bases). Germline V CDR1 and CDR2: MNHEY, SVGAGI. Trimming cost V 1 base and J 4 bases, with 14 bases left between them. The CDR3 spans 15 residues. CDR3 region: CASSYLAGQNYEQYF. CDR3 in DNA: TGTGCCAGCAGTTACTTGGCAGGACAGAATTACGAGCAGTACTTC.

The chain is built from TRBV5-6 and TRBJ2-3; D is undetermined. The length of the CDR3 is 16 residues. Trimming pared 0 bases from V and 1 base from J, leaving 12 bases between. Germline V lookup: CDR1 SGHDT, CDR2 YYEEEE. CDR3 bases: TGTGCCAGCAGCTTGGCGGCAGGCCTGGGCACAGATACGCAGTATTTT. As protein: CASSLAAGLGTDTQYF.

This chain uses TRBV12-3 or TRBV12-4 with TRBJ2-5, with TRBD1 as a possible D gene (6 bases). This CDR3 region has 13 residues. V lost 3 bases to trimming and J lost 5 bases, with 10 bases between them. The CDR3 region is CASSLGAVETQYF. CDR3 coding DNA: TGTGCCAGCAGTTTGGGGGCGGTGGAGACCCAGTACTTC.

The sample holds many counts of this clonotype. The germline gene is not matched at one end of the junction; a read error may be the cause. V gene TRBV5-1 combines with J gene TRBJ2-5; possibly TRBD1 for D (6 bases). The CDR3 length is 14 residues. Germline V gene data show CDR1 as SGHRS and CDR2 as YFSETQ. The CDR3 loop is CASSLGGNQETQYF. In DNA form, the CDR3 reads TGTGCCAGCAGTTTAGGGGGAAACCAAGAGACCCAGTACTTC.

The chain links TRBV5-1 to TRBJ2-3, with 10 bases that match TRBD2. CDR3 length: 17 amino acids. Germline CDR1 is SGHRS and CDR2 is YFSETQ. V shed 1 base, J shed 1 base, and the junction held 6 bases outside the gene matches. The CDR3 region has the DNA TGCGCCAGCAGCTTGCTCACTAGCGGGATAGGCACAGATACGCAGTATTTT. This gives the protein CASSLLTSGIGTDTQYF.

This chain uses TRBV27 with TRBJ1-1; D ambiguous. V lost 3 bases and J lost 2, with 7 bases in between. The CDR3 covers 13 residues. Germline CDR1 is MNHEY and CDR2 is SMNVEV (reference sequence). CDR3 sequence: CASSFLVNTEAFF. The CDR3 nucleotides are TGTGCCAGCAGTTTCCTCGTCAACACTGAAGCTTTCTTT.

This sequence joins TRBV29-1 and TRBJ2-1; maybe TRBD2 (6 bases). Germline V gives CDR1 SQVTM, CDR2 ANQGSEA. The CDR3 contains 12 residues. V lost 3 bases, J lost 8 bases, and 11 bases lay in between. CDR3 residues: CSVEPGRDEQFF. Here the CDR3 DNA reads TGCAGCGTTGAGCCCGGGAGAGATGAGCAGTTCTTC.

The chain recombines TRBV10-2 with TRBJ2-7, with 10 bases that match TRBD2. Trimming cost V 6 bases and J 4 bases; bases outside gene matches: 6. The CDR3 spans 14 residues. The germline gives CDR1 WSHSY, CDR2 SAAADI. The CDR3 DNA reads as TGCGCCAGCAGGGTTAGCGGGGGGATGTACGAGCAGTACTTC. This sequence encodes CASRVSGGMYEQYF.

The V call is TRBV28, the J call TRBJ2-7; possibly TRBD2 for D (6 bases). The length of the CDR3 is 13 residues. CDR1 MDHEN and CDR2 SYDVKM come from the germline V gene. Trimming took off 5 bases at V and 2 bases at J, with 10 bases between the two ends. Written as DNA, the CDR3 is TGTGCCAGCAGTCTAACTAGCCCCTACGAGCAGTACTTC. This translates into CASSLTSPYEQYF.

The rearrangement links TRBV7-2 to TRBJ2-5, with 9 positions matching TRBD1. V lost 1 base to trimming and J lost 6 bases; unmatched junction nucleotides: 3. Germline values: CDR1 SGHTA, CDR2 FQGNSA. This CDR3 is 14 amino acids long. CDR3: CASSLVQGAKTQYF. CDR3 nucleotide sequence: TGTGCCAGCAGCTTAGTACAGGGGGCAAAGACCCAGTACTTC.

The chain employs TRBV4-3 and TRBJ1-1, with D possibly matching TRBD1 (5 bases). This CDR3 comprises 15 residues. V was cut by 4 bases and J by 5 bases, with 17 bases left in between. Looked up from germline, CDR1 is LGHNA and CDR2 is YSLEER. The CDR3 bases are TGCGCCAGCAGCCGTGACCAGGGCTGGGGGACTGAAGCTTTCTTT. Its protein is CASSRDQGWGTEAFF.

V and J are TRBV6-1 and TRBJ2-2, with a tentative D call TRBD1 (5 bases). The V gene's germline CDR1 is MNHNS and CDR2 SASEGT. The CDR3 spans 16 residues. V lost 1 base and J 4 bases, leaving 13 bases between the germline ends. DNA of the CDR3: TGTGCCAGCAGTGAAGTCAGGTTAAGGGGCACCGGGGAGCTGTTTTTT. It codes for CASSEVRLRGTGELFF.

This clonotype was detected a few times. The V and J genes are TRBV6-1 and TRBJ2-1, with D unclear. CDR1 and CDR2 (germline): MNHNS, SASEGT. CDR3 length: 12 residues. V dropped 7 bases and J dropped 7 bases, with 11 bases sitting between them. This CDR3 is CASMRVANEQFF. The CDR3 DNA follows: TGTGCCAGCATGAGAGTTGCAAATGAGCAGTTCTTC.

The rearrangement links TRBV7-9 to TRBJ2-1; 9 bases match TRBD1. J gave up 2 bases and V 3 bases, and 5 bases lay outside the gene matches. Germline CDR1 reads SEHNR; CDR2 reads FQNEAQ (reference sequence). This CDR3 is built from 16 residues. The CDR3 reads CASSLRQGGAYNEQFF. The CDR3 DNA follows: TGTGCCAGCAGCTTGCGACAGGGGGGGGCCTACAATGAGCAGTTCTTC.

V is TRBV3-1 and J is TRBJ2-1; 7 nucleotides line up with TRBD1. The CDR3 spans 15 residues. The J segment lost 4 bases and the V segment lost 6 bases, leaving 9 bases of the junction unmatched. The germline V gene encodes CDR1 LGHDT and CDR2 YNNKEL (reference sequence). This CDR3 is CASRKKDRAYNEQFF. The CDR3 nucleotides read TGTGCCAGCAGAAAAAAAGACAGGGCTTACAATGAGCAGTTCTTC.